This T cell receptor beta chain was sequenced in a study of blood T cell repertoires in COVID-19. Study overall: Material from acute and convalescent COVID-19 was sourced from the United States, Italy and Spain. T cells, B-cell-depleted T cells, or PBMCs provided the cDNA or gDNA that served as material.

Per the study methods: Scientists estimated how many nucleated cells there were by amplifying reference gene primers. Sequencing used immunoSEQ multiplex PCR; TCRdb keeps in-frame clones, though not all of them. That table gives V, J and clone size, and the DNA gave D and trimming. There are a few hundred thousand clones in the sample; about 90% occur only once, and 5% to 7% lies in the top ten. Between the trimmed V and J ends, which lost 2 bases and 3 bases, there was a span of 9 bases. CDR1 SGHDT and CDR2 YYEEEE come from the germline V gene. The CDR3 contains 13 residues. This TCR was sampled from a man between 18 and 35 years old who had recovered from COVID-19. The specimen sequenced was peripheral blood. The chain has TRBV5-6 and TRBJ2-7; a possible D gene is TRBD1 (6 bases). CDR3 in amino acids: CASSLRGGYEQYF. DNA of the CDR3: TGTGCCAGCAGCTTACGAGGGGGCTACGAGCAGTACTTC.